This T cell receptor (beta chain) was obtained from a study of T cell changes during pregnancy in multiple sclerosis. Method: immunoSEQ multiplex PCR; TCRdb's copy keeps in-frame clones and lacks some. The repertoire consists of about 22,000 clones, with approximately 90% occurring once and the leading ten covering under 0.75%. CDR1 and CDR2 (germline): LNHDA, SQIVND (reference sequence). V dropped 3 bases and J dropped 4; count of bases not matched to a gene: 14. The CDR3 has 17 residues. The input for sequencing was CD4+ T cells from peripheral blood mononuclear cells, taken after pregnancy. This TCR came from a female donor in good health, enrolled as a control in a pregnancy study. V gene TRBV19 combines with J gene TRBJ2-7, with TRBD1 identical over 8 bases. CDR3 region: CASSMQTGEKVRYEQYF. DNA for the CDR3: TGTGCCAGTAGTATGCAGACAGGGGAGAAGGTGAGATACGAGCAGTACTTC.